Presented here are 32 T cell receptor beta chains from one specimen sequenced in a study of cytomegalovirus exposure and HLA in healthy donors. 60 Vbeta and 13 Jbeta primers were used in PCR. TCRdb's copy holds only in-frame clones and misses some; the assay was immunoSEQ multiplex PCR. In the table there are over 110,000 clones, 80% of which are singletons. The sequencing input was PBMCs. Every receptor here comes from a man aged 35 to 55 in good health and CMV-seronegative.

The chain employs TRBV28 and TRBJ2-6; D possibly corresponds to TRBD1 (5 bases). The ends were cut back, 2 bases at V and 0 bases at J, with 5 bases in the middle. CDR1 is MDHEN, CDR2 SYDVKM, per germline. The CDR3 runs 15 residues. This CDR3 reads CASSLRGSGANVLTF. CDR3 coding DNA: TGTGCCAGCAGTTTAAGGGGCTCTGGGGCCAACGTCCTGACTTTC. Full variable domain (missing parts from reference TRBV28 and TRBJ2-6): DVKVTQSSRYLVKRTGEKVFLECVQDMDHENMFWYRQDPGLGLRLIYFSYDVKMKEKGDIPEGYSVSREKKERFSLILESASTNQTSMYLCASSLRGSGANVLTFGAGSRLTVL.

The V and J genes are TRBV29-1 and TRBJ2-1; weak D call: TRBD1 (5 bases). Trimming took 2 bases from V and 6 from J, leaving 8 bases between them. Germline CDR1 and CDR2: SQVTM and ANQGSEA. The CDR3 has 12 amino acids. CDR3 protein: CSVERQLNEQFF. CDR3 in DNA: TGCAGCGTTGAACGACAGCTCAATGAGCAGTTCTTC.

CDR3 amino acids: CASSQGGQGGGSPLHF. The DNA of the CDR3 is TGCGCCAGCAGCCAGGGGGGACAGGGCGGCGGTTCACCCCTCCACTTT. V is TRBV4-3 and J is TRBJ1-6; the match to TRBD1 covers 9 bases. V was clipped by 3 bases and J by 9 bases; unmatched bases: 9. The CDR3 is 16 residues long. Germline CDR1 is LGHNA and CDR2 is YSLEER.

This clone was seen a single time. This rearrangement joins TRBV5-1 to TRBJ2-2; TRBD1 is a possible D gene (5 bases). The CDR3 sequence is 14 residues long. Germline-derived CDR1 and CDR2 are SGHRS and YFSETQ. The V and J ends lost 3 bases and 1 base respectively, with 7 bases between them. CDR3 bases: TGCGCCAGCAGCTCTGGACAGAACACCGGGGAGCTGTTTTTT. Its protein product is CASSSGQNTGELFF.

CDR3: CAWSVGRGSYEQYF. The CDR3 DNA reads TGTGCCTGGAGTGTTGGCAGAGGCAGCTACGAGCAGTACTTC. J is TRBJ2-5 and V is TRBV30; D call uncertain. The J call is uncertain, as TRBJ2-7 better fits the DNA end. Per the germline V gene, CDR1 is GTSNPN and CDR2 is SVGIG (reference sequence). The CDR3 consists of 14 residues.

The chain combines TRBV6-5 with TRBJ1-6; perhaps TRBD1 as D (5 bases). Between the trimmed V and J ends, which lost 8 bases and 10 bases, there was a span of 18 bases. Germline assignment: CDR1 MNHEY and CDR2 SVGAGI. The CDR3 spans 14 residues. The CDR3 loop reads CASAVRGGVSPLHF. The DNA for the CDR3 is TGTGCCAGCGCCGTGCGGGGGGGGGTATCACCCCTCCACTTT.

This clone was seen once. The chain employs TRBV7-8 and TRBJ2-7; 8 positions match TRBD1. Germline V gene sequence: CDR1 SGHVS, CDR2 FQNEAQ. J was trimmed by 0 bases and V by 5 bases; bases with no gene match: 9. CDR3 length: 16 amino acids. CDR3 DNA: TGTGCCAGCAGCCCGGACAGGGCAGGACTCTCCTACGAGCAGTACTTC. Translated: CASSPDRAGLSYEQYF.

The gene calls are TRBV27 and TRBJ2-7; 7 bases agree with TRBD1. The length of the CDR3 is 13 residues. The germline V gene has CDR1 MNHEY and CDR2 SMNVEV (reference sequence). The V gene end was trimmed by 6 bases and the J gene end by 5 bases; junction bases not matched to a gene: 7. The CDR3 DNA reads TGTGCCAGCAGCCGACAGGGTGTCAACGAGCAGTACTTC. Protein product: CASSRQGVNEQYF.

V usage is TRBV2 and J usage is TRBJ1-1; D is perhaps TRBD1 (6 bases). Germline V CDR1 and CDR2: SNHLY, FYNNEI. V was clipped by 0 bases and J by 4 bases, with 12 bases between them. CDR3 length equals 15 residues. The CDR3 here is CASSEARLRGTEAFF. The CDR3, as DNA: TGTGCCAGCAGTGAAGCTCGGCTCAGGGGCACTGAAGCTTTCTTT. Combining the CDR3 with reference TRBV2 and TRBJ1-1 gives the whole variable domain EPEVTQTPSHQVTQMGQEVILRCVPISNHLYFYWYRQILGQKVEFLVSFYNNEISEKSEIFDDQFSVERPDGSNFTLKIRSTKLEDSAMYFCASSEARLRGTEAFFGQGTRLTVV.

The chain employs TRBV10-3 and TRBJ1-6; D perhaps matches TRBD1 (5 bases). The length of the CDR3 is 15 residues. Trimming cost V 6 bases and J 7 bases, with 16 bases left between them. The germline gives CDR1 ENHRY, CDR2 SYGVKD. The CDR3 nucleotides read TGTGCCATCAGCACCGGGGGGGGACGGAATTCACCCCTCCACTTT. Its protein is CAISTGGGRNSPLHF.

J is TRBJ1-5 and V is TRBV11-2; 8 bases match TRBD1. This CDR3 has 15 amino acids. Germline CDR1 SGHAT, CDR2 FQNNGV. Unmatched junction bases numbered 8, after V lost 4 bases and J lost 6 bases. CDR3 sequence reads: CASSSGTGAGQPQHF. The CDR3, as DNA: TGTGCCAGCAGCTCCGGGACAGGTGCTGGTCAGCCCCAGCATTTT.

The V call is TRBV4-1, the J call TRBJ1-6, with 7 positions matching TRBD1. The ends lost 3 bases at V and 6 bases at J; junction bases unmatched: 5. This CDR3 is 15 amino acids long. The germline V gene has CDR1 MGHRA and CDR2 YSYEKL. CDR3 bases: TGCGCCAGCAGCCAGTCCGGGACAGCTAATTCACCCCTCCACTTT. It translates to CASSQSGTANSPLHF.

This clone was observed a handful of times. The chain recombines TRBV9 with TRBJ2-5; 10 nucleotides match TRBD2. V lost 4 bases, J lost 4 bases, and 7 bases stayed unmatched. Per germline, CDR1 SGDLS and CDR2 YYNGEE. The CDR3 sequence is 15 residues long. The CDR3 sequence: CASSRPSGGGETQYF. The CDR3 bases are TGTGCCAGCAGCCGCCCCAGCGGGGGGGGAGAGACCCAGTACTTC.

The genes are TRBV11-2 and TRBJ1-2; 7 positions agree with TRBD1. From germline, CDR1 is SGHAT and CDR2 FQNNGV. The CDR3 extends over 15 amino acids. The V segment lost 5 bases and the J segment 4 bases; nucleotides outside the gene matches: 10. CDR3 loop: CASSPNRGYTYGYTF. CDR3 sequence (DNA): TGTGCCAGCAGCCCCAACAGGGGATATACCTATGGCTACACCTTC.

This chain links TRBV5-1 with TRBJ2-3, with 11 nucleotides matching TRBD2. CDR1 and CDR2 from the germline V gene are SGHRS and YFSETQ. This CDR3 has 16 residues. Trimming cost V 0 bases and J 6 bases; bases outside gene matches: 6. The CDR3 is CASSLVSGGARDTQYF. The DNA for the CDR3 is TGCGCCAGCAGCTTGGTTAGCGGGGGGGCCAGGGATACGCAGTATTTT.

This sequence joins TRBV2 and TRBJ1-1; the D gene is possibly TRBD1 (5 bases). CDR1 is SNHLY, CDR2 FYNNEI, per germline. V dropped 7 bases and J dropped 3 bases, with 18 bases sitting between them. The CDR3 loop spans 15 amino acids. The CDR3: CASTSYPGGDTEAFF. CDR3 in DNA: TGTGCCAGCACTTCCTACCCGGGGGGAGACACTGAAGCTTTCTTT. The whole variable domain, remainder taken from reference TRBV2 and TRBJ1-1, is EPEVTQTPSHQVTQMGQEVILRCVPISNHLYFYWYRQILGQKVEFLVSFYNNEISEKSEIFDDQFSVERPDGSNFTLKIRSTKLEDSAMYFCASTSYPGGDTEAFFGQGTRLTVV.

The V and J genes are TRBV7-8 and TRBJ2-3; TRBD2 agrees at 11 bases. V shed 2 bases, J shed 5 bases, and the junction held 6 bases outside the gene matches. From germline, CDR1 is SGHVS and CDR2 FQNEAQ. CDR3 length: 16 residues. CDR3 amino acids: CASSLRLAGHEDTQYF. The CDR3, as DNA: TGTGCCAGCAGCTTACGACTAGCGGGGCATGAAGATACGCAGTATTTT.

The rearrangement links TRBV6-5 to TRBJ2-2, with TRBD2 matching 8 bases. The germline V gene encodes CDR1 MNHEY and CDR2 SVGAGI. Trimming removed 7 bases from V and 4 bases from J; junction bases left unmatched: 5. The CDR3 is made up of 14 amino acids. CDR3 amino acids: CASTSGGLTGELFF. The CDR3 nucleotides read TGTGCCAGCACCTCGGGGGGGCTCACCGGGGAGCTGTTTTTT.

V is TRBV9 and J is TRBJ2-3; 11 bases agree with TRBD2. The V gene's germline CDR1 is SGDLS and CDR2 YYNGEE. V shed 0 bases, J shed 3 bases, and the junction held 3 bases outside the gene matches. This CDR3 region has 16 residues. CDR3 nucleotides: TGTGCCAGCAGCGTAGGGGGGACTAGCGGAACAGATACGCAGTATTTT. It is translated as CASSVGGTSGTDTQYF.

The chain is built from TRBV15 and TRBJ2-3; 8 nucleotides match TRBD2. The V and J ends lost 0 bases and 0 bases, in that order; junction bases with no gene match: 11. Per germline, CDR1 LNHNV and CDR2 YYDKDF (reference sequence). The CDR3 runs to 19 residues. This CDR3 is CATSRDRAGGRASTDTQYF. The CDR3 nucleotides read TGTGCCACCAGCAGAGATAGGGCGGGGGGCCGTGCTAGCACAGATACGCAGTATTTT.

The chain recombines TRBV27 with TRBJ2-1; tentatively, D is TRBD2 (6 bases). This CDR3 is built from 14 residues. The germline V and J ends were trimmed by 4 bases and 5 bases, with 12 bases remaining between them. Germline CDR1 MNHEY, CDR2 SMNVEV (reference sequence). The CDR3: CASSSGSAHNEQFF. The CDR3 region has the DNA TGTGCCAGCAGTTCCGGGAGCGCGCACAATGAGCAGTTCTTC.

This chain uses TRBV18 with TRBJ2-2; the match to TRBD1 covers 9 bases. Trimming cost V 3 bases and J 4 bases; bases outside gene matches: 6. The CDR3 sequence is 16 residues long. Germline loops: CDR1 KGHSH, CDR2 LQKENI. CDR3 residues: CASSPVTGGSTGELFF. The CDR3 DNA is TGTGCCAGCTCACCCGTGACAGGGGGATCCACCGGGGAGCTGTTTTTT.

The chain employs TRBV29-1 and TRBJ1-1, with D hard to call. The CDR3 is 11 amino acids. CDR1 and CDR2 from the germline V gene are SQVTM and ANQGSEA. The CDR3 bases are TGCCTCGGGAATACGAACACTGAAGCTTTCTTT. Translating gives CLGNTNTEAFF.

The chain is built from TRBV15 and TRBJ2-7; 9 bases are shared with TRBD1. The germline V gene encodes CDR1 LNHNV and CDR2 YYDKDF (reference sequence). The CDR3 runs to 17 residues. V lost 0 bases to trimming and J lost 2 bases; unmatched junction nucleotides: 8. The CDR3 DNA reads as TGTGCCACCAGCAGAGAAAGAGACAGGGGGTTTCCCTACGAGCAGTACTTC. It specifies CATSRERDRGFPYEQYF. Full variable domain (remainder filled in from reference TRBV15 and TRBJ2-7): DAMVIQNPRYQVTQFGKPVTLSCSQTLNHNVMYWYQQKSSQAPKLLFHYYDKDFNNEADTPDNFQSRRPNTSFCFLDIRSPGLGDTAMYLCATSRERDRGFPYEQYFGPGTRLTVT.

This clone came up a few times. This rearrangement joins TRBV6-1 to TRBJ2-5; TRBD2 is a possible D gene (5 bases). Germline assignment: CDR1 MNHNS and CDR2 SASEGT. The CDR3 loop spans 14 amino acids. The V and J ends lost 3 bases and 2 bases respectively, with 10 bases between them. CDR3 loop: CASSENRGQETQYF. The CDR3 region has the DNA TGTGCCAGCAGTGAGAACCGGGGACAAGAGACCCAGTACTTC.

This clone was counted only a few times. V is TRBV6-4 and J is TRBJ2-3; TRBD2 matches 12 bases. This CDR3 contains 16 residues. The trim removed 3 bases at V and 2 bases at J, leaving 3 bases unmatched. Germline values: CDR1 MRHNA, CDR2 SNTAGT. The CDR3 DNA follows: TGTGCCAGCAGTGAACTAGCGGGGGGATACACAGATACGCAGTATTTT. Translation gives CASSELAGGYTDTQYF.

V usage is TRBV13 and J usage is TRBJ2-2; D might be TRBD1 (5 bases). TRBJ1-3 matches the DNA end more closely, so the J call is doubtful. The CDR3 totals 16 residues. Germline values: CDR1 PRHDT, CDR2 FYEKMQ (reference sequence). CDR3 DNA sequence: TGTGCCAGCAGTCGGGGGGATACTAGCTCTGGAAACACCATATATTTT. This sequence encodes CASSRGDTSSGNTIYF.

This clone appeared once. J is TRBJ2-1 and V is TRBV5-4; the match to TRBD2 covers 8 bases. The V segment lost 6 bases and the J segment 1 base; nucleotides outside the gene matches: 6. This CDR3 has 15 amino acids. The germline V gene has CDR1 SGHNT and CDR2 YYREEE (reference sequence). Here the CDR3 DNA reads TGTGCCAGCACCCGCGGGGGGCAATCCTACAATGAGCAGTTCTTC. The encoded protein is CASTRGGQSYNEQFF.

This chain uses TRBV5-4 with TRBJ2-7, with 11 bases fitting TRBD2. After removal of 3 bases from V and 5 bases from J, the junction contained 4 bases not matched to a gene. The CDR3 length is 14 residues. Germline lookup yields CDR1 SGHNT and CDR2 YYREEE (reference sequence). The CDR3, as DNA: TGTGCCAGCAGCTATAGCGGGGGGGCCCACGAGCAGTACTTC. Protein product: CASSYSGGAHEQYF.

The rearrangement links TRBV11-2 to TRBJ2-5; 13 nucleotides agree with TRBD2. This CDR3 region has 17 residues. V was pared by 0 bases and J by 7 bases, with 8 bases of the junction left unmatched. CDR1 and CDR2 from the germline V gene are SGHAT and FQNNGV. The CDR3 DNA is TGTGCCAGCAGCTTAGATCGAACTAGCGGGGGGGCAGGGACCCAGTACTTC. This translates into CASSLDRTSGGAGTQYF.

This chain joins TRBV28 and TRBJ1-1, with a tentative D call TRBD1 (5 bases). V gave up 2 bases and J gave up 0 bases, with 7 bases separating them. Germline V CDR1 and CDR2: MDHEN, SYDVKM. CDR3 size: 14 residues. The CDR3 nucleotides are TGTGCCAGCAGTTTACAGGGAATGAACACTGAAGCTTTCTTT. Amino acid sequence: CASSLQGMNTEAFF.

The rearrangement joins TRBV5-5 to TRBJ2-1, with D maybe TRBD2 (6 bases). This CDR3 spans 15 amino acids. The germline V gene encodes CDR1 SGHKS and CDR2 YYEKEE (reference sequence). Trimming removed 4 bases at V and 4 bases at J, with 15 bases between. This CDR3 reads CASSRGLPGYNEQFF. In DNA, the CDR3 is TGTGCCAGCAGCAGGGGACTTCCCGGTTACAATGAGCAGTTCTTC. Full variable domain (remainder filled in from reference TRBV5-5 and TRBJ2-1): DAGVTQSPTHLIKTRGQQVTLRCSPISGHKSVSWYQQVLGQGPQFIFQYYEKEERGRGNFPDRFSARQFPNYSSELNVNALLLGDSALYLCASSRGLPGYNEQFFGPGTRLTVL.